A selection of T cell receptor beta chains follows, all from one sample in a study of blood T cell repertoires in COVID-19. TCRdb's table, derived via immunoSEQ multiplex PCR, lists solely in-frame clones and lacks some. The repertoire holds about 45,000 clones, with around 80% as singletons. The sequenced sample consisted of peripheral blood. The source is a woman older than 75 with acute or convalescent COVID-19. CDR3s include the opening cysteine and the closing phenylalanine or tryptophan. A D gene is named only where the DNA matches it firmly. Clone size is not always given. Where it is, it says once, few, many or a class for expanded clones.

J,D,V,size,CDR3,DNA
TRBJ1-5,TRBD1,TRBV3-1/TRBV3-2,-,CAAATGGQPQHF,TGTGCCGCCGCCACAGGGGGTCAGCCCCAGCATTTT
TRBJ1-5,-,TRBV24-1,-,CATSDPGVSQPQHF,TGTGCCACCAGTGATCCAGGGGTAAGCCAGCCCCAGCATTTT
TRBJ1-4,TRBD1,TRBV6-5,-,CASSYDRGLTNEKLFF,TGTGCCAGCAGTTACGACAGGGGGCTGACTAATGAAAAACTGTTTTTT
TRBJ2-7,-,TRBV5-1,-,CASRGGLSRYEQYF,TGCGCCAGCAGAGGAGGGTTGAGTCGCTACGAGCAGTACTTC
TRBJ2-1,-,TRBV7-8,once,CASSLGGFF,TGTGCCAGCAGCTTAGGAGGGTTCTTC
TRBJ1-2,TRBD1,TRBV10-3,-,CAISEAGGRYGYTF,TGTGCCATCAGTGAGGCAGGGGGCAGGTATGGCTACACCTTC
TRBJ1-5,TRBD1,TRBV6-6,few,CASSSTGVGNQPQHF,TGTGCCAGCAGTTCAACAGGGGTCGGAAATCAGCCCCAGCATTTT
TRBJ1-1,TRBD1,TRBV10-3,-,CAISGQGANTEAFF,TGTGCCATCAGTGGACAGGGGGCGAACACTGAAGCTTTCTTT
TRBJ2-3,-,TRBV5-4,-,CASNLGRADTQYF,TGTGCCAGCAATTTAGGTCGGGCAGATACGCAGTATTTT
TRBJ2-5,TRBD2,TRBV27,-,CASSLRLAGSQETQYF,TGTGCCAGCAGTTTAAGGCTAGCGGGGTCCCAAGAGACCCAGTACTTC
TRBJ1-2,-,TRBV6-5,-,CASSSGRGLGYGYTF,TGTGCCAGCAGTTCGGGAAGGGGACTGGGCTATGGCTACACCTTC
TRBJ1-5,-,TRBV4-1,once,CASSQAIMEQPQHF,TGCGCCAGCAGCCAAGCCATAATGGAGCAGCCCCAGCATTTT
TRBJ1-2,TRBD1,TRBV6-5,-,CASRRQGPAYGYTF,TGTGCCAGCAGACGACAGGGCCCGGCGTATGGCTACACCTTC
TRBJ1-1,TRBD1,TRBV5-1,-,CASRSGTGYLNTEAFF,TGCGCCAGCAGAAGCGGGACAGGTTACTTGAACACTGAAGCTTTCTTT
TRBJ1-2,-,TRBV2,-,CASSQWAQPGGYTF,TGTGCCAGCAGCCAATGGGCGCAGCCTGGTGGCTACACCTTC
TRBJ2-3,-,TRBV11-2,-,CASSLTGDGQYF,TGTGCCAGCAGCTTAACCGGGGATGGGCAGTATTTT
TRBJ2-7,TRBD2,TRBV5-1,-,CASAGLAGGNLYEQYF,TGCGCCAGCGCGGGACTAGCGGGGGGGAACCTCTACGAGCAGTACTTC
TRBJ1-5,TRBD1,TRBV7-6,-,CASSSRAGGSQPQHF,TGTGCCAGCAGTTCCAGGGCAGGGGGCAGTCAGCCCCAGCATTTT
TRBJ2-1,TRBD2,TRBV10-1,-,CASSESAGDHNEQFF,TGCGCCAGCAGTGAGTCAGCGGGGGACCACAATGAGCAGTTCTTC
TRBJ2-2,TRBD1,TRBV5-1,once,CASSLGQGSNTGELFF,TGCGCCAGCAGCTTGGGACAGGGCTCAAACACCGGGGAGCTGTTTTTT
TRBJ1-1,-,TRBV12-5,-,CASGQEHTEAFF,TGTGCTAGTGGCCAGGAACACACTGAAGCTTTCTTT
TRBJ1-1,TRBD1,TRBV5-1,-,CASSLNGQVVYSANTEAFF,TGCGCCAGCAGCTTAAACGGACAGGTAGTTTACTCAGCGAACACTGAAGCTTTCTTT
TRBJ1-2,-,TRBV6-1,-,CASSEPGFSYGYTF,TGTGCCAGCAGTGAACCGGGGTTCAGCTATGGCTACACCTTC
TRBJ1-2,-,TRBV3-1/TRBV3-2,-,CASSQEPQIRGYTF,TGTGCCAGCAGCCAAGAGCCTCAAATCAGGGGCTACACCTTC
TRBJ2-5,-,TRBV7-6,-,CASSLELGRLTQYF,TGTGCCAGCAGCTTAGAACTAGGCCGTCTGACCCAGTACTTC